This T cell receptor beta chain was obtained from a study of OX40 agonist ivuxolimab in advanced cancers. Germline V gene lookup returns CDR1 MGHRA and CDR2 YSYEKL. V dropped 1 base and J dropped 0; count of bases not matched to a gene: 2. The CDR3 is 15 amino acids. Libraries were prepared by immunoSEQ multiplex PCR; TCRdb keeps only in-frame clonotypes and omits some of them. The repertoire holds around 76,000 clones, with around 85% as singletons. Individuals having autoimmune disease history or systemic immunosuppression were not enrolled. The chain links TRBV4-1 to TRBJ2-5, with 7 bases that match TRBD2. The receptor was isolated from an adult with an advanced solid tumor such as melanoma, head and neck, liver or kidney cancer. The sequencing here drew on CD4+ or CD8+ T cells sorted from blood, taken in a trial of the OX40 agonist ivuxolimab. DNA of the CDR3: TGCGCCAGCAGCCAAGGGCGGGGGTACCAAGAGACCCAGTACTTC. Translation gives CASSQGRGYQETQYF.